The 8 T cell receptor beta chains below were found in one sample sequenced in a study of blood T cell repertoires in COVID-19. Clones were read by immunoSEQ multiplex PCR, and TCRdb kept only the in-frame ones, dropping some. The sample has some 300,000 clones; approximately 90% are singletons. The material sequenced was PBMCs or T cells enriched from blood (not recorded which). The source of these receptors is a woman under 40 who had been exposed to COVID-19.

The V and J genes are TRBV4-1 and TRBJ2-7; TRBD1 might be the D (6 bases). Germline lookup yields CDR1 MGHRA and CDR2 YSYEKL. The CDR3 contains 15 residues. V was shortened by 0 bases and J by 1 base, with 10 bases between the two germline ends. CDR3 DNA: TGCGCCAGCAGCCAAGAGAGACAGGCTTCCTACGAGCAGTACTTC. Its translation: CASSQERQASYEQYF.

V usage is TRBV5-4 and J usage is TRBJ2-3, with a weak D call TRBD1 (6 bases). This CDR3 region has 15 residues. CDR1 and CDR2 (germline): SGHNT, YYREEE (reference sequence). V lost 0 bases to trimming and J lost 0 bases, with 8 bases between them. The CDR3 loop is CASSLVGASTDTQYF. CDR3 bases: TGTGCCAGCAGCTTGGTGGGGGCTAGCACAGATACGCAGTATTTT.

The gene calls are TRBV12-5 and TRBJ1-1; 8 bases are a match to TRBD1. The CDR3 runs 14 residues. The V gene end was trimmed by 4 bases and the J gene end by 1 base; junction bases not matched to a gene: 2. CDR1 LGHNT and CDR2 FRNRAP come from the germline V gene. The CDR3 sequence: CASGWGTGNTEAFF. Written as DNA, the CDR3 is TGTGCTAGTGGTTGGGGGACAGGGAACACTGAAGCTTTCTTT.

The rearrangement uses TRBV6-2 or TRBV6-3 and TRBJ1-2, with D tentatively TRBD1 (6 bases). Germline V CDR1 and CDR2: MNHEY, SVGEGT. The CDR3 has 15 amino acids. Trimming shortened V by 6 bases and J by 0 bases, and 14 bases separated the two germline ends. CDR3 sequence (DNA): TGTGCCAGCAGCCCGGGACATGGAGCTAACTATGGCTACACCTTC. Encoded protein: CASSPGHGANYGYTF.

This chain uses TRBV5-1 with TRBJ2-3, with D uncertain. This CDR3 contains 14 residues. The V end was cut by 0 bases, the J end by 1 base, with 6 bases between. Per the germline V gene, CDR1 is SGHRS and CDR2 is YFSETQ. The CDR3 DNA sequence: TGCGCCAGCAGCTTGGGCGTGCGCACAGATACGCAGTATTTT. Translating gives CASSLGVRTDTQYF.

The J gene is TRBJ2-3, the V gene TRBV2, with 8 bases lining up with TRBD2. Per the germline V gene, CDR1 is SNHLY and CDR2 is FYNNEI. The CDR3 is made up of 14 amino acids. V trimming: 3 bases; J trimming: 9 bases; junction bases outside the gene matches: 8. The CDR3: CASSEGLAGSTQYF. The CDR3 region has the DNA TGTGCCAGCAGTGAGGGGCTAGCGGGCAGCACGCAGTATTTT.

The chain joins TRBV5-6 to TRBJ2-3; TRBD1 agrees at 8 bases. In germline, CDR1 is SGHDT, CDR2 YYEEEE. The CDR3 runs to 13 residues. The V segment lost 1 base and the J segment 6 bases; nucleotides outside the gene matches: 1. The DNA of the CDR3 is TGTGCCAGCAGCTTGAGGGACAGGGATACGCAGTATTTT. It yields the protein CASSLRDRDTQYF.

The chain recombines TRBV10-3 with TRBJ2-3; 9 nucleotides align to TRBD2. V dropped 8 bases and J dropped 6; count of bases not matched to a gene: 6. The CDR3 loop spans 13 amino acids. Germline values: CDR1 ENHRY, CDR2 SYGVKD. The CDR3 is CAIHSGGRDTQYF. The CDR3 DNA sequence: TGTGCCATCCACAGCGGGGGGCGGGATACGCAGTATTTT.